This passage covers 14 T cell receptor beta chains from one sample sequenced in a study of shared clonotypes between healthy human individuals. Sequencing used immunoSEQ multiplex PCR; TCRdb keeps in-frame clones, though not all of them. This table has millions of clones, about 95% appearing once. CD45RO-negative, CCR7-selected cells formed the naive CD8 fraction, which excluded terminally differentiated effector memory CD45RA+ cells. Sample: naive CD8+ T cells sorted from blood. All receptors come from a man aged 18 to 30 in good health.

This clone was observed a few times. Other DNA sequences in this sample translate to the same CDR3. The J gene is TRBJ2-7, the V gene TRBV5-6, with D possibly being TRBD2 (6 bases). The CDR3 has 13 amino acids. Germline V gene data show CDR1 as SGHDT and CDR2 as YYEEEE. The V end was cut by 4 bases, the J end by 1 base, with 9 bases between. The CDR3: CASSTGSSYEQYF. As DNA, the CDR3 is TGTGCCAGCAGCACCGGGAGTTCCTACGAGCAGTACTTC.

The chain is built from TRBV6-1 and TRBJ2-1; 10 positions agree with TRBD2. CDR1 is MNHNS and CDR2 is SASEGT in the germline V gene. Germline trimming cut 4 bases from V and 5 bases from J; bases unmatched to any gene: 5. The CDR3 is made up of 15 amino acids. The CDR3 DNA sequence: TGTGCCAGCAGTGCGCTAGCGGGGGCTCACAATGAGCAGTTCTTC. Amino acids: CASSALAGAHNEQFF.

This chain uses TRBV4-1 with TRBJ1-4, with a possible D match to TRBD1 (5 bases). This CDR3 has 15 amino acids. Trimming cost V 5 bases and J 1 base, with 11 bases left between them. The germline CDR1 and CDR2 sequences are MGHRA and YSYEKL. The CDR3, as DNA: TGCGCCAGCAGCACCATAGGGGTAACTAATGAAAAACTGTTTTTT. It translates to CASSTIGVTNEKLFF.

CDR3 sequence reads: CASSQDPAQNTGELFF. CDR3 nucleotides: TGCGCCAGCAGCCAAGACCCAGCCCAGAACACCGGGGAGCTGTTTTTT. V gene TRBV4-3 combines with J gene TRBJ2-2; D uncertain. CDR3 length: 16 amino acids. The germline V and J ends were trimmed by 0 bases and 1 base, with 9 bases remaining between them. Germline V gene lookup returns CDR1 LGHNA and CDR2 YSLEER.

CDR3 in amino acids: CASSPGTSGGASSYEQYF. The CDR3 DNA reads as TGTGCCAGCAGCCCGGGGACTAGCGGGGGGGCCTCATCCTACGAGCAGTACTTC. The rearrangement links TRBV7-8 to TRBJ2-7; the match to TRBD2 covers 16 bases. In germline, CDR1 is SGHVS, CDR2 FQNEAQ. CDR3 length: 18 residues. V shed 5 bases, J shed 1 base, and the junction held 8 bases outside the gene matches.

The chain employs TRBV7-6 and TRBJ2-7; D might be TRBD2 (6 bases). CDR1 SGHVS and CDR2 FNYEAQ come from the germline V gene. There are 13 residues in the CDR3. Trimming pared 6 bases from V and 2 bases from J, leaving 11 bases between. This CDR3 is CASSRDSAYEQYF. The DNA for the CDR3 is TGTGCCAGCAGTAGGGACTCTGCCTACGAGCAGTACTTC.

The CDR3 reads CASWWGAIPTYEQYF. As DNA, the CDR3 is TGTGCCAGCTGGTGGGGGGCGATTCCCACCTACGAGCAGTACTTC. The rearrangement joins TRBV5-6 to TRBJ2-7; D might be TRBD1 or TRBD2, each matching 6 bases. The CDR3 sequence is 15 residues long. With 7 bases removed from V and 2 bases from J, the gap between germline ends came to 19 bases. Germline V CDR1 and CDR2: SGHDT, YYEEEE.

The chain links TRBV4-1 to TRBJ2-1, with D hard to call. The CDR3 runs 14 residues. The germline CDR1 and CDR2 sequences are MGHRA and YSYEKL. Trimming left V 5 bases short and J 0 bases short, with 8 bases between. CDR3 bases: TGCGCCAGCAGCGAGGCGGCCTCCTACAATGAGCAGTTCTTC. It yields the protein CASSEAASYNEQFF.

This chain uses TRBV29-1 with TRBJ2-2; D is possibly TRBD2 (5 bases). This CDR3 is 14 amino acids long. Germline values: CDR1 SQVTM, CDR2 ANQGSEA. V lost 7 bases to trimming and J lost 3 bases, with 15 bases between them. CDR3 sequence (DNA): TGCAGCGCCTTTAGTGACTACGACACCGGGGAGCTGTTTTTT. Translation gives CSAFSDYDTGELFF.

J is TRBJ2-5 and V is TRBV5-1; D ambiguous. CDR3 size: 14 residues. The germline gives CDR1 SGHRS, CDR2 YFSETQ. V gave up 4 bases and J gave up 2 bases, with 12 bases separating them. DNA for the CDR3: TGCGCCAGCAGCCCGGAGTGGGTACAAGAGACCCAGTACTTC. Its protein product is CASSPEWVQETQYF.

V gene TRBV2 combines with J gene TRBJ1-4; 10 nucleotides line up with TRBD1. V shed 6 bases, J shed 8 bases, and the junction held 12 bases outside the gene matches. The CDR3 extends over 16 amino acids. The germline gives CDR1 SNHLY, CDR2 FYNNEI. The CDR3 reads CASRIGQGGKMEKLFF. The CDR3 DNA is TGTGCCAGCAGAATAGGACAGGGGGGAAAGATGGAAAAACTGTTTTTT.

The J gene is TRBJ1-2, the V gene TRBV19; D remains ambiguous. Trimming cost V 1 base and J 4 bases, with 4 bases left between them. This CDR3 is 12 amino acids long. Germline-derived CDR1 and CDR2 are LNHDA and SQIVND (reference sequence). Written as DNA, the CDR3 is TGTGCCAGTAGTATAGCCGGCTATGGCTACACCTTC. Residues: CASSIAGYGYTF.

The chain links TRBV13 to TRBJ2-7; a weak D match, TRBD1 (5 bases). The CDR3 runs 14 residues. V was clipped by 0 bases and J by 2 bases, with 8 bases between them. From germline, CDR1 is PRHDT and CDR2 FYEKMQ (reference sequence). This CDR3 is CASSLGRTTYEQYF. The CDR3 coding sequence is TGTGCCAGCAGCTTAGGACGGACAACCTACGAGCAGTACTTC.

V is TRBV11-2 and J is TRBJ2-7, with 7 bases that match TRBD1. Germline CDR1 SGHAT, CDR2 FQNNGV. This CDR3 contains 14 residues. With V trimmed by 1 base and J by 3 bases, 3 bases remained unmatched. The CDR3 DNA reads TGTGCCAGCAGCTTAGTGCAGGGGGACTACGAGCAGTACTTC. Translated: CASSLVQGDYEQYF. The full variable domain, completed using reference TRBV11-2 and TRBJ2-7, is EAGVAQSPRYKIIEKRQSVAFWCNPISGHATLYWYQQILGQGPKLLIQFQNNGVVDDSQLPKDRFSAERLKGVDSTLKIQPAKLEDSAVYLCASSLVQGDYEQYFGPGTRLTVT.